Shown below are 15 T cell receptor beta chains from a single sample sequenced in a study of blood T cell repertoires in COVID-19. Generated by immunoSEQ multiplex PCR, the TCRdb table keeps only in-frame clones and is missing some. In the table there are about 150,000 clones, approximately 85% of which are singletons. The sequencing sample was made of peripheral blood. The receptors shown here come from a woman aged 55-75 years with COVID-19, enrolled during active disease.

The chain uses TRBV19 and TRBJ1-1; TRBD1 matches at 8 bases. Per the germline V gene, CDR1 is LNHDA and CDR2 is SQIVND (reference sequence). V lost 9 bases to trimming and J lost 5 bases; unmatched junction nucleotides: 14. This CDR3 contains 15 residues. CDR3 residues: CASRRGQGGRTEAFF. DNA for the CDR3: TGTGCCAGCCGCCGCGGACAGGGAGGGAGGACTGAAGCTTTCTTT.

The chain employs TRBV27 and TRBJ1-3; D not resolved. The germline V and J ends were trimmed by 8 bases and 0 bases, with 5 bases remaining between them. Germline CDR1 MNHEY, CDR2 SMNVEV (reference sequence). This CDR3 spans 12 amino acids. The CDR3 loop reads CASGSSGNTIYF. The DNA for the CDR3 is TGTGCCAGCGGGAGCTCTGGAAACACCATATATTTT.

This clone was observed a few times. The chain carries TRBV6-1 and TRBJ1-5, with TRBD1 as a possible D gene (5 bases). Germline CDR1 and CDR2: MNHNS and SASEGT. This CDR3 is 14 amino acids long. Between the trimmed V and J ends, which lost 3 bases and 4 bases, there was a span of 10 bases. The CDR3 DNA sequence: TGTGCCAGCAGTGAGCTCGGGGGGAATCAGCCCCAGCATTTT. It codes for CASSELGGNQPQHF.

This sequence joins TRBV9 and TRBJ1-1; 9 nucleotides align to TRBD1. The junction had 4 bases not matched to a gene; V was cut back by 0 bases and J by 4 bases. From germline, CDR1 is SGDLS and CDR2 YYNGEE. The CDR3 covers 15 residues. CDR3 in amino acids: CASSVARDRATEAFF. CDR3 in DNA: TGTGCCAGCAGCGTAGCTCGGGACAGGGCCACTGAAGCTTTCTTT. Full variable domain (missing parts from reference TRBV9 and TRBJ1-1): DSGVTQTPKHLITATGQRVTLRCSPRSGDLSVYWYQQSLDQGLQFLIQYYNGEERAKGNILERFSAQQFPDLHSELNLSSLELGDSALYFCASSVARDRATEAFFGQGTRLTVV.

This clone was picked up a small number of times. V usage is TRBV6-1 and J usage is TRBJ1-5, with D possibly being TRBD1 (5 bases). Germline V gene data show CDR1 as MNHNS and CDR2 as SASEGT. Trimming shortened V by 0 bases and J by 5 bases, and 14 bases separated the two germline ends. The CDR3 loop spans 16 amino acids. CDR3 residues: CASSEAVPDNYQPQHF. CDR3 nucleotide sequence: TGTGCCAGCAGTGAAGCCGTCCCGGACAACTATCAGCCCCAGCATTTT.

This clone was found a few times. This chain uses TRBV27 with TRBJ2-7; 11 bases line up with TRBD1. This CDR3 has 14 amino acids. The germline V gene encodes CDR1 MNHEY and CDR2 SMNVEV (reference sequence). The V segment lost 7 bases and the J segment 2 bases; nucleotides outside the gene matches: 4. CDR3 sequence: CASKGQGGAYEQYF. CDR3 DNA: TGTGCCAGCAAGGGACAGGGGGGGGCCTACGAGCAGTACTTC.

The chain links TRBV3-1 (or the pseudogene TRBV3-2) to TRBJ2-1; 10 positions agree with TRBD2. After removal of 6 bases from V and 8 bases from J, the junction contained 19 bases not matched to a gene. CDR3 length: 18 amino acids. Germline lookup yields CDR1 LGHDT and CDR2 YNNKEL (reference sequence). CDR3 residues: CASRPHLLQAGGPYEQFF. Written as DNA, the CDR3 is TGTGCCAGCAGACCCCACCTACTACAAGCGGGGGGGCCTTATGAGCAGTTCTTC.

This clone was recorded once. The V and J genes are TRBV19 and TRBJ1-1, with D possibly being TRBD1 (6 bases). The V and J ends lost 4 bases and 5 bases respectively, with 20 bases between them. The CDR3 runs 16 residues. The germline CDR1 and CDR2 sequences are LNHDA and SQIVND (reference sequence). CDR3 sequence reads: CASSRQDAGARTEAFF. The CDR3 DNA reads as TGTGCCAGTAGTAGACAAGACGCGGGGGCCAGGACTGAAGCTTTCTTT. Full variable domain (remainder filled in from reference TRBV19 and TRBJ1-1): DGGITQSPKYLFRKEGQNVTLSCEQNLNHDAMYWYRQDPGQGLRLIYYSQIVNDFQKGDIAEGYSVSREKKESFPLTVTSAQKNPTAFYLCASSRQDAGARTEAFFGQGTRLTVV.

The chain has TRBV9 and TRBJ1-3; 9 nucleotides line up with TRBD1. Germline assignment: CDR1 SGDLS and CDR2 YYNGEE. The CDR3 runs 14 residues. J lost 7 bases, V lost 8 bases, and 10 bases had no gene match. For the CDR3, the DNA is TGTGCCAGGGGGACAGGGAGCTCTTGGAACACCATATATTTT. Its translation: CARGTGSSWNTIYF.

The CDR3 sequence: CASSLGQGAPGYGYTF. In nucleotides, the CDR3 is TGTGCCAGCAGCTTGGGACAGGGGGCGCCTGGCTATGGCTACACCTTC. The genes are TRBV7-2 and TRBJ1-2, with 12 bases fitting TRBD1. The V gene end was trimmed by 3 bases and the J gene end by 4 bases; junction bases not matched to a gene: 6. This CDR3 has 16 amino acids. Per the germline V gene, CDR1 is SGHTA and CDR2 is FQGNSA.

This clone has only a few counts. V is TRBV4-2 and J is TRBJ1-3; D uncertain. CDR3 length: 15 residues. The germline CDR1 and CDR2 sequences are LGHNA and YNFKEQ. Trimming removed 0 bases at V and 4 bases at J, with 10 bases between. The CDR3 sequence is CASSQDSGRGNTIYF. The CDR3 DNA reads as TGTGCCAGCAGCCAAGATTCGGGAAGAGGAAACACCATATATTTT.

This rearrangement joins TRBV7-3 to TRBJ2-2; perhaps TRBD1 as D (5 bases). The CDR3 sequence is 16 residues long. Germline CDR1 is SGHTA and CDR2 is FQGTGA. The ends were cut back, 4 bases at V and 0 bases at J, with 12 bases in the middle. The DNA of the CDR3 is TGTGCCAGCAGCTCGCAGGGAATATCGAACACCGGGGAGCTGTTTTTT. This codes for CASSSQGISNTGELFF.

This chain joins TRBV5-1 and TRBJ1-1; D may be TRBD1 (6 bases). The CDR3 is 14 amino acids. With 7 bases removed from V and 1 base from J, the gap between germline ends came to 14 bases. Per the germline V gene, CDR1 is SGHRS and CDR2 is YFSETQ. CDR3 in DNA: TGCGCCAGCTCACCTGGGGGCCCGAACACTGAAGCTTTCTTT. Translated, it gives CASSPGGPNTEAFF.

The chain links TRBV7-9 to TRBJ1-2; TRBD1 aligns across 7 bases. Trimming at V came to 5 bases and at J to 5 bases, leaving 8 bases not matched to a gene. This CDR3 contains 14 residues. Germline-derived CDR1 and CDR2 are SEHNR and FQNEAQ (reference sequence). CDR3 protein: CASSPPDRDYGYTF. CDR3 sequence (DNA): TGTGCCAGCAGCCCCCCCGACAGGGATTATGGCTACACCTTC.

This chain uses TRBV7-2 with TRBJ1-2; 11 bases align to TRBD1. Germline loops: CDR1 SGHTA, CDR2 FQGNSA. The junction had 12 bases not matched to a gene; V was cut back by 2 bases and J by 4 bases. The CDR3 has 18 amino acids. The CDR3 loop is CASSLSGYWTGGSYGYTF. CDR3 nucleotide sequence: TGTGCCAGCAGCTTAAGCGGTTACTGGACAGGGGGCAGCTATGGCTACACCTTC.